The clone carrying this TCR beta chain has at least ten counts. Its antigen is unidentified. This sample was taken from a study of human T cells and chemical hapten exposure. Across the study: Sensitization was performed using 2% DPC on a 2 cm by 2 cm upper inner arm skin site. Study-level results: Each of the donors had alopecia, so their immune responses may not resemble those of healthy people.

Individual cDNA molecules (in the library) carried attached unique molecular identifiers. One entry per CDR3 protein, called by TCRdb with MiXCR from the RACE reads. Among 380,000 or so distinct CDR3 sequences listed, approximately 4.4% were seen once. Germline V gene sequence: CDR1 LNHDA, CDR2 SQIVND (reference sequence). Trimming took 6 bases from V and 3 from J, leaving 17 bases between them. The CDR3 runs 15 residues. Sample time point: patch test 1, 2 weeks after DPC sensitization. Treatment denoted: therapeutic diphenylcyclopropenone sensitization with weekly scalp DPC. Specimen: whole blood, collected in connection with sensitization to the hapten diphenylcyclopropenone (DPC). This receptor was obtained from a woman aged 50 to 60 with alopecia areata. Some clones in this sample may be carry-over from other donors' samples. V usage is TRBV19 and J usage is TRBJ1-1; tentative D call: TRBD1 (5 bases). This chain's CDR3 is CASSRRRGRDTEAFF. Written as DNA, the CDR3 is TGTGCCAGTAGCCGTAGGAGGGGCAGGGACACTGAAGCTTTCTTT.